This T cell receptor beta chain stems from a study of T cells in Graves' hyperthyroidism and ophthalmopathy. Study results and limitations: Clonotypes that were expanded in thyroid above 0.001 mostly appeared in blood too. Ophthalmopathy could be told apart from stable hyperthyroidism with a 13 V-J model.

Deletions cut 5 bases from V and 8 bases from J, with 13 bases between. CDR1 SGHVS and CDR2 FNYEAQ come from the germline V gene. The CDR3 is 13 amino acids. Under 3 months was the duration of disease in ophthalmopathy patients, who also had a Clinical Activity Score of at least 3 and a NOSPECS grade of at least 4. This clonotype was observed at least ten times. Antigen specificity is unknown. RNA transcripts served as the template for amplifying TCR beta CDR3 regions. The TCR CDR3 first-round RT-PCR relied on the HTBI primer set. TCRdb independently ran MiXCR on the multiplex PCR reads; one entry per CDR3 protein. The sample consists of about 400,000 distinct CDR3 sequences, about 14% of them appearing once.

What was sequenced was blood. The TCR was taken from a woman younger than 45 with Graves' ophthalmopathy. The chain employs TRBV7-6 and TRBJ1-5; D is uncertain. In DNA form, the CDR3 reads TGTGCCAGCAGCCTCCTTGAAGGCAAGCCCCAGCATTTT. Its protein product is CASSLLEGKPQHF.